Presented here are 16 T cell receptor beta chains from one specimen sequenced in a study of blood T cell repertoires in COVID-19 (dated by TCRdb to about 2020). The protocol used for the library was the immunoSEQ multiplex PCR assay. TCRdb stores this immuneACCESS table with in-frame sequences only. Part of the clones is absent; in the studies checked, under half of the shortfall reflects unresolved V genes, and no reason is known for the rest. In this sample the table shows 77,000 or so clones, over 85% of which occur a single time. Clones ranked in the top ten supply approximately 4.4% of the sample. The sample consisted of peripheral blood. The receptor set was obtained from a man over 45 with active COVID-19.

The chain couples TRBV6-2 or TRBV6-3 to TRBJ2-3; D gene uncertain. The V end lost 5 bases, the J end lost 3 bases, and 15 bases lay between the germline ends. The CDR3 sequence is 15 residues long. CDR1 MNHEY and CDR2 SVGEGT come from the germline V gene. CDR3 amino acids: CASSPTLAATDTQYF. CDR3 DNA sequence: TGTGCCAGCAGTCCCACGTTAGCAGCGACAGATACGCAGTATTTT.

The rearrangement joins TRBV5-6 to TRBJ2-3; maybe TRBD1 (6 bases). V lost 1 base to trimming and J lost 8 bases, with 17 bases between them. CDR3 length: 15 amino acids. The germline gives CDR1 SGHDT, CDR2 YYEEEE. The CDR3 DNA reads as TGTGCCAGCAGCTTGACCGGTGGGACAATGTCTACGCAGTATTTT. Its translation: CASSLTGGTMSTQYF.

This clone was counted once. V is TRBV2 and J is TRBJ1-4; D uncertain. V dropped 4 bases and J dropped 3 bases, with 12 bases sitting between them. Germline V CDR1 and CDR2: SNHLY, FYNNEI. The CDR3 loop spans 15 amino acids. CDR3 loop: CASSGPNGANEKLFF. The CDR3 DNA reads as TGTGCCAGCAGTGGCCCGAACGGGGCTAATGAAAAACTGTTTTTT.

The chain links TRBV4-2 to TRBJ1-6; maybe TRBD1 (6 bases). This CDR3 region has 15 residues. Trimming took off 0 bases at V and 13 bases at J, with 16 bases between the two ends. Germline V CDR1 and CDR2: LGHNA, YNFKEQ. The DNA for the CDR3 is TGTGCCAGCAGCCAAGAGGGGGGGGCCAGGTCGCCCCTCCACTTT. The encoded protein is CASSQEGGARSPLHF.

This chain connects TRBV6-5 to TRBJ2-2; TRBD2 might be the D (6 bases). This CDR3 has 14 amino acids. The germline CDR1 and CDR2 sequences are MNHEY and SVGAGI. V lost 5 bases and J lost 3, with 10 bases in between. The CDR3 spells CASSLAWDTGELFF. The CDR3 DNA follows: TGTGCCAGCAGTCTAGCGTGGGACACCGGGGAGCTGTTTTTT.

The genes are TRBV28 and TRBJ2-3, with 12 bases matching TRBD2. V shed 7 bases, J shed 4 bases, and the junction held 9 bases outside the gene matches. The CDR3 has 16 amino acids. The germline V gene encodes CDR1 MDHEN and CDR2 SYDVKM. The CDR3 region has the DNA TGTGCCAGCACCCTGGCGCTAGCGGGAGGGCCAGATACGCAGTATTTT. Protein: CASTLALAGGPDTQYF.

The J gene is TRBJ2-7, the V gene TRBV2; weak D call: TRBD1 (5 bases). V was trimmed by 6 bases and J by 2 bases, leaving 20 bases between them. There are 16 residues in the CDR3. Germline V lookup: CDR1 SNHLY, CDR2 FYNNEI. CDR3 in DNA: TGTGCCAGCAGCGAATCAGGGTCCCAGGCCCCCTACGAGCAGTACTTC. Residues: CASSESGSQAPYEQYF.

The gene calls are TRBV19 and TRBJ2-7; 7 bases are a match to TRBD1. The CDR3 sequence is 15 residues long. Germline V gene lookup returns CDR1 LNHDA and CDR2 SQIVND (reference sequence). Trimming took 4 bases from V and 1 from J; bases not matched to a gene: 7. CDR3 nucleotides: TGTGCCAGTAGTAGGACAGGTCAAAAATCCTACGAGCAGTACTTC. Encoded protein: CASSRTGQKSYEQYF.

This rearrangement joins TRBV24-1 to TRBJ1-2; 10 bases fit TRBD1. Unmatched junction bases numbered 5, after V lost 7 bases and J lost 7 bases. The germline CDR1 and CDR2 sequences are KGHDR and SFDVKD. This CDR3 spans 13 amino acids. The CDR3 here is CATSHRDRGGYTF. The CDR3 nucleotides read TGTGCCACCAGCCACCGGGACAGGGGTGGCTACACCTTC.

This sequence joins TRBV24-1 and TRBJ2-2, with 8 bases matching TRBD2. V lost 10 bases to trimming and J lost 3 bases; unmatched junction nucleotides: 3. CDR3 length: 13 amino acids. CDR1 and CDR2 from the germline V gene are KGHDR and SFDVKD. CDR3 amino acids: CATQRGHTGELFF. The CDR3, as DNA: TGTGCCACTCAGCGGGGGCACACCGGGGAGCTGTTTTTT.

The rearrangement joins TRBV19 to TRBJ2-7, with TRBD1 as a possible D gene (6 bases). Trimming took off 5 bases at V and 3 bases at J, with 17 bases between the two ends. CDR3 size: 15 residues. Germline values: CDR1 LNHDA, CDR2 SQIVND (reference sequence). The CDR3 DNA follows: TGTGCCAGTAGTTCGGACAGCCTGATTAACTACGAGCAGTACTTC. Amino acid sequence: CASSSDSLINYEQYF.

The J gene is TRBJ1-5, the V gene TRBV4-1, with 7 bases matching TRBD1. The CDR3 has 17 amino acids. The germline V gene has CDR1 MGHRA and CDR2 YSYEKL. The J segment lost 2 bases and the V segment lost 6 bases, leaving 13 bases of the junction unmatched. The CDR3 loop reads CASSRSHRGDGNQPQHF. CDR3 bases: TGCGCCAGCAGTCGATCCCACAGGGGTGATGGCAATCAGCCCCAGCATTTT.

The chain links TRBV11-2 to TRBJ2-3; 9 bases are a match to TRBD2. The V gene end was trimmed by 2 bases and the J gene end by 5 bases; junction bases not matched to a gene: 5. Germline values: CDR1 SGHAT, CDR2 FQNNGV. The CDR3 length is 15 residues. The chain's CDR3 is CASSLRAGGIDTQYF. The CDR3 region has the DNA TGTGCCAGCAGCTTAAGAGCGGGAGGTATAGATACGCAGTATTTT.

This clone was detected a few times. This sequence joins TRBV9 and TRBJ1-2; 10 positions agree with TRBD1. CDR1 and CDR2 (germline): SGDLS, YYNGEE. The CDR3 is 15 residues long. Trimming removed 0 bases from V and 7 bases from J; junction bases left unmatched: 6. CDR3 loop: CASSVAHRDRGGYTF. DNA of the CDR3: TGTGCCAGCAGCGTAGCCCATCGGGACAGGGGTGGCTACACCTTC.

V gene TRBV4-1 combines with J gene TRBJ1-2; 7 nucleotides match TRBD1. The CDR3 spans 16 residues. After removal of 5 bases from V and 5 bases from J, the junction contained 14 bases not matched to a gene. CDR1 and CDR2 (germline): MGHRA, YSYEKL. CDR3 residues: CASSLPGGTAMYGYTF. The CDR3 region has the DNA TGCGCCAGCAGCTTACCAGGAGGGACAGCAATGTATGGCTACACCTTC.

The chain's CDR3 is CASSWGGTDTQYF. The CDR3 nucleotides read TGTGCCAGCAGCTGGGGGGGCACAGATACGCAGTATTTT. This rearrangement joins TRBV7-2 to TRBJ2-3; D possibly corresponds to TRBD2 (6 bases). Germline V gene lookup returns CDR1 SGHTA and CDR2 FQGNSA. The CDR3 spans 13 residues. V shed 4 bases and J shed 1 base, with 6 bases lying between them.